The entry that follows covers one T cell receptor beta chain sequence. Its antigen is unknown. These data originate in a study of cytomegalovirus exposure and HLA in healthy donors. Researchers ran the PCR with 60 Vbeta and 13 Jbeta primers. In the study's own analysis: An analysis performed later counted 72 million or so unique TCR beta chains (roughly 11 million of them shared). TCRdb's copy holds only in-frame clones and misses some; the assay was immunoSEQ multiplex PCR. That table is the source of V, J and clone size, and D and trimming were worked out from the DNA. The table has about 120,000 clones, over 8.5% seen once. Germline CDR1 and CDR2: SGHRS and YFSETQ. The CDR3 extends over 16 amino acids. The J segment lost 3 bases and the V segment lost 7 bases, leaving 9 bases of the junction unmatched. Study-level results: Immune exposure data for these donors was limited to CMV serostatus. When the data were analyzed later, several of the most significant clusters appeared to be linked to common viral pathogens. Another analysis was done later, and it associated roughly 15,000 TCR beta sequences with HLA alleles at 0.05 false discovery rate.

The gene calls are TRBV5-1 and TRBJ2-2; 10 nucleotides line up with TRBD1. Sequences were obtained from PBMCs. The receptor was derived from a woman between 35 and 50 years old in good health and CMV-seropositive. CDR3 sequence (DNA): TGCGCCAGCGCGGATTGGGACAGGGGTGACACCGGGGAGCTGTTTTTT. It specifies CASADWDRGDTGELFF.